The present TCR beta chain was sequenced within a study of cytomegalovirus exposure and HLA in healthy donors. Study-level results: 15,000 to 20,000 TCR beta sequences were associated with HLA alleles at 0.05 false discovery rate in a later analysis. TCR beta sequences reportedly predicted most subjects' HLA-A and HLA-B alleles accurately. It is likely that the observed cluster of highly shared sequence variants was a sequencing artifact. Reports indicated that the classifier achieved high specificity and sensitivity in diagnosing cytomegalovirus status.

In the PCR, 60 Vbeta and 13 Jbeta primers were used. Libraries were prepared by immunoSEQ multiplex PCR; TCRdb keeps only in-frame clonotypes and omits some of them. This table holds approximately 150,000 clones, about four fifths found once. The CDR3 runs 14 residues. V lost 4 bases to trimming and J lost 5 bases; unmatched junction nucleotides: 7. In germline, CDR1 is SGDLS, CDR2 YYNGEE. To note about this clone: Its antigen is undetermined.

Material: PBMCs. The genes are TRBV9 and TRBJ2-5; 8 nucleotides line up with TRBD2. The receptor's source is a male donor in good health and CMV-seropositive. CDR3 DNA: TGTGCCAGCAGCCTCGGGACTAGGGATGAGACCCAGTACTTC. This codes for CASSLGTRDETQYF.